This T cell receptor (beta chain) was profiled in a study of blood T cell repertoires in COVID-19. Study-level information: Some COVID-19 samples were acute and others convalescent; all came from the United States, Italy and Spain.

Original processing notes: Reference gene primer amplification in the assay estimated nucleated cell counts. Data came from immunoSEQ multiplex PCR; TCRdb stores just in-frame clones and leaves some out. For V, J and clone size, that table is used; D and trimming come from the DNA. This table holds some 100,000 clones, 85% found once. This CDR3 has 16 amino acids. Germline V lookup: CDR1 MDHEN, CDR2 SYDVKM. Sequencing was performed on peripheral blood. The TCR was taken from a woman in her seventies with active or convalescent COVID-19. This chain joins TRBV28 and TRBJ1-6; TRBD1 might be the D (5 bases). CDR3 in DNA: TGTGTCAGTCCGACAGACCGCGCTGCTATTAATTCACCCCTCCACTTT. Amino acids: CVSPTDRAAINSPLHF.